This T cell receptor beta chain emerged from a study of shared clonotypes between healthy human individuals. Per germline, CDR1 MNHNS and CDR2 SASEGT. The length of the CDR3 is 14 residues. V shed 7 bases and J shed 4 bases, with 16 bases lying between them. Assay execution proceeded at the deep level. The assay was immunoSEQ multiplex PCR, and TCRdb's table has in-frame clones only and misses some. The sample consists of around 2.5 million clones, 80% to 95% of them appearing once. A note on this clone: Antigen unknown.

Whole-study results and caveats: Naive subsets generally had larger estimated richness than memory subsets. Some clonotypes were shared by all four sorted-subset donors, while others were not shared. The non-shared ones had lower generation probabilities than the shared ones.

The TCR sequence derives from a man younger than 30 in good health. Some clones in this sample may be carry-over from other donors' samples. The sequencing input was naive CD4+ T cells from PBMCs. Indicated subset: CD45RA+ positively selected. The rearrangement uses TRBV6-1 and TRBJ1-2; TRBD1 might be the D (6 bases). The CDR3 coding sequence is TGTGCCAGCATCCAATCCGGGGGCGGCTATGGCTACACCTTC. As protein: CASIQSGGGYGYTF.